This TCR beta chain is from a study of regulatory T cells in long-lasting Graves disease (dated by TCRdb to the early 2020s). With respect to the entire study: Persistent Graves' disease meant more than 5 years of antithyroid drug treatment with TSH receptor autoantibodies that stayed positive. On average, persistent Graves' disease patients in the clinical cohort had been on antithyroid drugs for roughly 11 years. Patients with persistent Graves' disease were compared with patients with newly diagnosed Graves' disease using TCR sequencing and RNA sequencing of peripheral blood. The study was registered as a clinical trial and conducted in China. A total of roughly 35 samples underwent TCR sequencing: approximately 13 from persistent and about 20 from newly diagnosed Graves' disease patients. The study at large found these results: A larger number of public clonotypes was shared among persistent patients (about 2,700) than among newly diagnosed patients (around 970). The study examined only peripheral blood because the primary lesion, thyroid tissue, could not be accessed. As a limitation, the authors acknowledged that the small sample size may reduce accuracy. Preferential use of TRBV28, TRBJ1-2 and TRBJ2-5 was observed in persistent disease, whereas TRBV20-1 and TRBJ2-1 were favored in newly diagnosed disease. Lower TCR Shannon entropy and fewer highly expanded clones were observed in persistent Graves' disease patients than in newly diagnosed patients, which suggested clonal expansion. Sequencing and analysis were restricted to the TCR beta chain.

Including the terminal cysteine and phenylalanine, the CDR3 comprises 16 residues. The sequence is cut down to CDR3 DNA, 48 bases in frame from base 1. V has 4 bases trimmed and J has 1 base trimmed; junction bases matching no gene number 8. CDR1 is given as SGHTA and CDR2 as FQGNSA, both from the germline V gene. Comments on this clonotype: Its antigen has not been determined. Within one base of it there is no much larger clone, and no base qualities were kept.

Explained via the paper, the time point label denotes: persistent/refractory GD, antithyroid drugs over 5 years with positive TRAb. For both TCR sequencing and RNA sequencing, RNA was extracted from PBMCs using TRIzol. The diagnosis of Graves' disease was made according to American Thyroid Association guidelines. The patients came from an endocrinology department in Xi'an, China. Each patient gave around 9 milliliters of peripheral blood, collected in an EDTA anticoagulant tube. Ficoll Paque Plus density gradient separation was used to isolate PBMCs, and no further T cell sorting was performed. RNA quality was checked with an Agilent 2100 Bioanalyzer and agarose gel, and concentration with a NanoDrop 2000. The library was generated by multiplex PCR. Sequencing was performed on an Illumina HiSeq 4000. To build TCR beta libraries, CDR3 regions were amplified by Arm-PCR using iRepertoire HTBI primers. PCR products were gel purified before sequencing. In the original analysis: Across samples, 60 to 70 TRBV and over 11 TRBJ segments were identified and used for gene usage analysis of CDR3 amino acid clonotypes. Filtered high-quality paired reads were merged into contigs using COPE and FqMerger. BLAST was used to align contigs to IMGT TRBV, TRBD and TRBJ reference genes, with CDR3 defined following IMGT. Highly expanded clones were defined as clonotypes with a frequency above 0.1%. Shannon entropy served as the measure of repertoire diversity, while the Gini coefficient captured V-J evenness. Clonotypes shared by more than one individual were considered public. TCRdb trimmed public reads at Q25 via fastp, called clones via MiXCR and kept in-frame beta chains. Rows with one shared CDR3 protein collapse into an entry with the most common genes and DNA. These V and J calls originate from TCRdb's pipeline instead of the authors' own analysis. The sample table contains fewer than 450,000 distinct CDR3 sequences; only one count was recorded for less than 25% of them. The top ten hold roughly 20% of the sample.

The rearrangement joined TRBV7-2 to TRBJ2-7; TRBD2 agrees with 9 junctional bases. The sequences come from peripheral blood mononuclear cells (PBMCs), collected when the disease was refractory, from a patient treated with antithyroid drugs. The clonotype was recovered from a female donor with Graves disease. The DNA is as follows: TGTGCCAGCAGCTCCCCCATGAGCGGGAGGTCCTACGAGCAGTACTTC. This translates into CASSSPMSGRSYEQYF.